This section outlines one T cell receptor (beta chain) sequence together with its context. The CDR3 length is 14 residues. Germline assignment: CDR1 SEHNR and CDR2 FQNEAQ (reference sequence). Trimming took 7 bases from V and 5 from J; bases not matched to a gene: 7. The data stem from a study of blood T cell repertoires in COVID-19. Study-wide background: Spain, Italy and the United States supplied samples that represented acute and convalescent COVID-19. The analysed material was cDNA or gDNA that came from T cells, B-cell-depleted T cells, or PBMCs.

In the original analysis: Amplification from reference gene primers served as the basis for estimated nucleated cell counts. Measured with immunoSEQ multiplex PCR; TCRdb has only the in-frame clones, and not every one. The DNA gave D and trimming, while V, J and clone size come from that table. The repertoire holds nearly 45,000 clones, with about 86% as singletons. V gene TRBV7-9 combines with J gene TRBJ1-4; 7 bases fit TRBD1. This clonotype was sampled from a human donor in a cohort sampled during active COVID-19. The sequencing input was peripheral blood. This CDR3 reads CASNPGTDNEKLFF. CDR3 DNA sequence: TGTGCCAGCAACCCCGGGACAGACAATGAAAAACTGTTTTTT.